The text below deals with one T cell receptor beta chain. No antigen is known for it. This CDR3 has 19 amino acids. Germline assignment: CDR1 SGHTA and CDR2 FQGTGA. UMI-labeled 5' RACE yielded the TRB cDNA libraries. TCRdb reprocessed the 5' RACE reads and keeps a single row for each CDR3 protein, giving no DNA. The specimen's table records roughly 89,000 distinct CDR3 sequences. Cells that were CD45RO-CCR7+CD27+CD95- constituted naive CD8+ T cells. This sample was taken from a study of CXCR3-negative and CXCR3-positive naive CD8 T cells. The study, taken as a whole, reports: CXCR3-negative naive cells had less hydrophobic TRB CDR3s than did CXCR3-positive naive cells. The study found comparably high diversity in both naive subsets and much lower diversity in memory CD8+ cells. Naive subsets displayed similar surface CD5, and TCR strength was inferred from TRB CDR3 properties.

This receptor was taken from a human donor in good health. Some clones in this sample may be carry-over from other donors' samples. The sample was naive CXCR3- CD8+ T cells from blood. The subset: CD45RO-CCR7+CD27+CD95- naive CD8+ T cells lacking CXCR3 (TNR3-). The chain employs TRBV7-3 and TRBJ1-1; TCRdb names TRBD1, which stays unverified in the absence of DNA. The chain's CDR3 is CASSLTGTATLAMNTEAFF. Full variable domain (rest looked up from reference TRBV7-3 and TRBJ1-1): GAGVSQTPSNKVTEKGKYVELRCDPISGHTALYWYRQSLGQGPEFLIYFQGTGAADDSGLPNDRFFAVRPEGSVSTLKIQRTERGDSAVYLCASSLTGTATLAMNTEAFFGQGTRLTVV.